This TCR beta chain was sequenced during a study of CD8 T cells in seronegative destructive rheumatoid arthritis (dated by TCRdb to 2019 to 2021). Study-level background: Biological drugs were being received by seven of the eight CND-RA patients at the time of sampling. The seropositive RA, seronegative RA and healthy control comparison cohorts were taken from a previously published TCRbeta dataset and were not newly sequenced. Peripheral CD8+ TCRbeta repertoires of CCP-negative destructive rheumatoid arthritis (CND-RA) patients were compared with newly diagnosed seropositive RA, seronegative RA and healthy controls. The study at large found these results: Once age was adjusted for, the CD8+ TCRbeta repertoires of CND-RA patients appeared less diverse and more clonal than the repertoires of other RA subtypes. No public clonotype enrichment survived Benjamini-Hochberg correction across the 90,000 to 150,000 clonotypes tested. CND-RA patients appeared to carry a distinct set of enriched public clonotypes, which the authors read as support for a separate disease subset. Compared with controls and other RA subtypes, CND-RA repertoires contained more CMV-reactive and fewer influenza A-reactive CD8+ TCRbeta sequences. Because diagnostic samples were lacking, the TCR repertoire differences may partly reflect years of poor disease control rather than having been present at onset. The small size of the CND-RA cohort was acknowledged as a limitation of the study.

Genomic DNA from CD8+ cells was used for TCRbeta sequencing according to the manufacturer's instructions. A genomics technology centre in Finland ran the TCRbeta sequencing, which was done with the immunoSEQ assay. In the authors' own workflow: Clonotype tables produced by the immunoSEQ preprocessing pipeline were converted into VDJtools format, and non-productive clonotypes were filtered out. Samples with fewer than 10,000 reads were excluded, the remaining samples were subsampled to 10,000 reads, and six of eight CND-RA samples were retained. Using the VDJtools CalcDiversityStats function on data subsampled to 10,000 reads, the Shannon-Wiener, Simpson and clonality indices were calculated. To infer antigen specificity, non-singleton TCRbeta clonotypes were hard-matched against VDJdb, meaning no mismatches were allowed. CDR3 sequences that differed by a single amino acid (Hamming distance 1) were grouped into clusters that potentially share antigen targets. After each group was resampled to six samples, one-sided Fisher's exact tests checked public clonotypes for group enrichment, with the whole procedure repeated ten times. In its TCRdb copy, this immuneACCESS table keeps in-frame sequences only and misses some clones. Where compared with another copy, unresolved V genes explain less than half of these, and the others have no known cause. V and J calls and clone size are given by that table; D and trimming were obtained from the DNA. This sample holds several thousand clones; 72% were observed only once. Of the sample, 36% falls within the top ten clones.

A negative result on the clinical CCP2 antibody test was shown by CND-RA patients, and progression of joint destruction was observed despite active therapy. All CND-RA patients were characterized by typical joint destruction in wrists and ankles and by failure of conventional anti-rheumatic therapy. CND-RA patients were sampled not at diagnosis but after long disease histories, which in several cases spanned decades. Each patient provided around 50 millilitres of EDTA-anticoagulated peripheral blood. Peripheral blood mononuclear cells were isolated by Ficoll-Paque PLUS density gradient separation. CD8+ cells were isolated from fresh or cryopreserved PBMCs by AutoMACS magnetic bead positive selection, with purity checked by flow cytometry. Nucleospin Tissue or Tissue XS kits were used to extract genomic DNA, which was then quantified on a Qubit 2.0 fluorometer. Points on this clone: The antigen it recognizes is unknown. No clone much larger than this one lies a single base away; base qualities are absent.

The CDR3 measures 14 amino acids from cysteine to phenylalanine. Only CDR3 DNA is held: 42 bases, read in frame from base 1. The germline V gene sets CDR1 to SNHLY and CDR2 to FYNNEI. The V end loses 6 bases and the J end loses 3 bases, and a stretch of 14 bases separates them. Sequencing was done on a sample of CD8+ T cells from blood. Rearrangement joined TRBV2 to TRBJ1-2, and perhaps TRBD1 as D gene, on 5 matching bases. The sequence came from a woman in her fifties or sixties with seronegative destructive rheumatoid arthritis. CDR3 region: CASRGRGDYYGYTF. The base sequence is TGTGCCAGCAGAGGCCGCGGGGACTACTATGGCTACACCTTC.